This record covers a single T cell receptor beta chain. The data were taken from a study of blood T cell repertoires in COVID-19. The protocol was immunoSEQ multiplex PCR, while the TCRdb copy is restricted to in-frame clones and leaves out a portion. The sample yields about 18,000 clones, about 88% seen once. From germline, CDR1 is SEHNR and CDR2 FQNEAQ (reference sequence). There are 15 residues in the CDR3. V was shortened by 4 bases and J by 6 bases, with 16 bases between the two germline ends. This TCR was recovered from a man between 40 and 49 years old with active COVID-19. V and J are TRBV7-9 and TRBJ2-1, with D perhaps TRBD1 (6 bases). Sequencing was done on a sample of peripheral blood. The CDR3 protein is CASSSRQGSGNEQFF. The CDR3 bases are TGTGCCAGCAGCTCCCGGCAGGGGAGCGGCAATGAGCAGTTCTTC.